This TCR beta chain is drawn from a study of cytomegalovirus exposure and HLA in healthy donors. The CDR3 loop spans 10 amino acids. Germline V gives CDR1 SQVTM, CDR2 ANQGSEA. The V end was cut by 7 bases, the J end by 6 bases, with 9 bases between. Each donor was nominally healthy when sampled (though unrecorded immune exposures were likely). In the PCR, 60 Vbeta and 13 Jbeta primers were used. Here immunoSEQ multiplex PCR was the method, and the copy in TCRdb shows in-frame clones only, minus some. Of under 150,000 clones in the sample, roughly four fifths are singletons; the top ten hold roughly 1.9%.

This chain connects TRBV29-1 to TRBJ1-2; no reliable D call. The specimen sequenced was PBMCs. The TCR was taken from a woman aged 45-59 years in good health and CMV-seronegative. The CDR3 here is CSDHGHGYTF. The CDR3 region has the DNA TGCAGCGATCATGGGCATGGCTACACCTTC.